Detailed here is one T cell receptor (beta chain). The sample is drawn from a study of shared clonotypes between healthy human individuals. TCRdb's copy holds only in-frame clones and misses some; the assay was immunoSEQ multiplex PCR. Seen here are around 600,000 clones, roughly 95% observed once, and the top ten hold around 0.12%. Naive CD8 cells comprised CD45RO-negative, CCR7-positively selected cells, excluding terminally differentiated effector memory CD45RA+ cells. The TCR sequence derives from a woman in her thirties in good health. Sequencing was carried out using naive CD8+ T cells sorted from blood.

The CDR3 protein is CVHSHTGELFF. The CDR3 coding sequence is TGTGTCCATAGTCATACCGGGGAGCTGTTTTTT. The chain recombines TRBV7-9 with TRBJ2-2; no reliable D call. CDR1 and CDR2 from the germline V gene are SEHNR and FQNEAQ (reference sequence). CDR3 length: 11 residues.